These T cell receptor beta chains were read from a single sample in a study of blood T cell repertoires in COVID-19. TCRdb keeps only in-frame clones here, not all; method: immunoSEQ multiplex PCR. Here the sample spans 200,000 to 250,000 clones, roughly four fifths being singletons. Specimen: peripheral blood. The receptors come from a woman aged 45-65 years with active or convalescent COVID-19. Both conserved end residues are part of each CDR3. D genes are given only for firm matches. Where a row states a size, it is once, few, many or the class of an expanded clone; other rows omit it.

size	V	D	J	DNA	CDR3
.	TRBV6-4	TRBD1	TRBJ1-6	TGTGCCAGCAGGAAACAGGGGGCAGGAAATTCACCCCTCCACTTT	CASRKQGAGNSPLHF
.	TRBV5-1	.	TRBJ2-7	TGCGCCAGCAGCCCGCAGGGGTCGACCTACGAGCAGTACTTC	CASSPQGSTYEQYF
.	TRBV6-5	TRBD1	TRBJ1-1	TGTGCCAGCAGACTCGGACAGGGAATCACTGAAGCTTTCTTT	CASRLGQGITEAFF
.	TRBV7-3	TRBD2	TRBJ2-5	TGTGCCAGCAGCTTAGGGGTTAGGGCGGGAGAGGGAGAGACCCAGTACTTC	CASSLGVRAGEGETQYF
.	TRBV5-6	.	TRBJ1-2	TGTGCCAGCAGCTTGTCCCTTCAGGGGTTCTATGGCTACACCTTC	CASSLSLQGFYGYTF
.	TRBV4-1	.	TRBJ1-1	TGCGCCAGCAGCCTAACTATGCAGGGGAACACTGAAGCTTTCTTT	CASSLTMQGNTEAFF
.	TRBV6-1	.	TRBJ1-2	TGTGCCAGCAAAGGGGGATCTAGAGCTAACTATGGCTACACCTTC	CASKGGSRANYGYTF
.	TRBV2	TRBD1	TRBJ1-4	TGTGCCAGCAGGCAGGGACAGTCAACTAATGAAAAACTGTTTTTT	CASRQGQSTNEKLFF
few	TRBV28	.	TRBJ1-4	TGTGCCAGCAGTTTCCGCGGGGGCCGCGATGAAAAACTGTTTTTT	CASSFRGGRDEKLFF
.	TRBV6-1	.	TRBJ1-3	TGTGCCAGCAGTGAAAGGGGGAGCTGGGGAAACACCATATATTTT	CASSERGSWGNTIYF
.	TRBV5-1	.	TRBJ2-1	TGCGCCAGCAGCTTGAGAACACCTTCCTACAATGAGCAGTTCTTC	CASSLRTPSYNEQFF
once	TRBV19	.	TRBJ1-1	TGTGCCAGTAGTATATCGTTGACCCTCGGGACTGAAGCTTTCTTT	CASSISLTLGTEAFF
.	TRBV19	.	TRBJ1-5	TGTGCCAGTAGTATTAGCAGGGGCGGCAATCAGCCCCAGCATTTT	CASSISRGGNQPQHF
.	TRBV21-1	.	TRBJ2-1	TGTGCCAGCAGCAAAGATCGGCCTAGCGGGAGCTCCTACAATGAGCAGTTCTTC	CASSKDRPSGSSYNEQFF
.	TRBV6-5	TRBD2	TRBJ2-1	TGTGCCAGCAGAACCGGGACTAGCGGGAGCAATGAGCAGTTCTTC	CASRTGTSGSNEQFF
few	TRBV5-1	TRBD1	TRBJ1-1	TGCGCCAGCAGCCTGGGGACAGTGAATGAAGCTTTCTTT	CASSLGTVNEAFF
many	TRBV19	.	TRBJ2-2	TGTGCCAGTAGTTTCCTGGGCTCCGCGAACACCGGGGAGCTGTTTTTT	CASSFLGSANTGELFF
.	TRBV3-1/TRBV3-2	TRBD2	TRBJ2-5	TGTGCCAGCAGCCCCTATAGCGGGAGGGCCTCGGAGACCCAGTACTTC	CASSPYSGRASETQYF
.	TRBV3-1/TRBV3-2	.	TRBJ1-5	TGTGCCAGCAGCCAGGGGGGAGGGCAGCCCCAGCATTTT	CASSQGGGQPQHF
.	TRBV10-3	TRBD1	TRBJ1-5	TGTGCCGTGTCCCGGGACAGGGCCACCGGAAGCCAGCATTTT	CAVSRDRATGSQHF
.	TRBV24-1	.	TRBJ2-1	TGTGCCACCAGTGATTTGTACGGGGGATCCTCCTACAATGAGCAGTTCTTC	CATSDLYGGSSYNEQFF
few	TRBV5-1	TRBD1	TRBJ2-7	TGCGCCAGCAGCGATGGACAGGGTTTTTACGAGCAGTACTTC	CASSDGQGFYEQYF
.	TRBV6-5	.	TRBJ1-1	TGTGCCAGCACCGCGACAGGGAACACTGAAGCTTTCTTT	CASTATGNTEAFF
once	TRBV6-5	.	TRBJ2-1	TGTGCCAGCAGCGGACTGTATTTCAATGAGCAGTTCTTC	CASSGLYFNEQFF